The rows below give T cell receptor beta chains drawn from one sample of a study of neurological immune-mediated disorders. TCRdb re-called the 5' RACE reads through MiXCR, storing one row per CDR3 protein. The sample has about 46,000 distinct CDR3 sequences; about 2% are singletons. The specimen was PBMCs. These receptor sequences come from a middle-aged woman with multiple sclerosis. The CDR3 runs from the conserved cysteine through the conserved F or W. Each record gives: V gene, D gene, clone size, J gene, CDR3 DNA, CDR3 protein. The D gene is left open where the match is weak. The size entry is marked missing in some rows and otherwise reads once, few, many or a size class.

V: TRBV20-1
D: -
size: many
J: TRBJ1-1
DNA: TGCAGTGCTAGACGTAGAGCGGGTGGGGAAGCTTTCTTT
CDR3: CSARRRAGGEAFF

V: TRBV5-1
D: -
size: many
J: TRBJ2-3
DNA: TGCGCCAGCAGCTTGGGGGACATCCCCACAGATACGCAGTATTTT
CDR3: CASSLGDIPTDTQYF

V: TRBV5-1
D: -
size: many
J: TRBJ1-1
DNA: TGCGCCAGCAGGTTAACAGCGGTGAACACTGAAGCTTTCTTT
CDR3: CASRLTAVNTEAFF

V: TRBV5-1
D: TRBD1
size: many
J: TRBJ2-1
DNA: TGCGCCAGCAGCCCCACGGGACAGGGGATAGGAAATGAGCAGTTCTTC
CDR3: CASSPTGQGIGNEQFF

V: TRBV10-2
D: -
size: many
J: TRBJ1-5
DNA: TGCGCCAGCAGCCACAACGGGGGCAATCAGCCCCAGCATTTT
CDR3: CASSHNGGNQPQHF

V: TRBV5-1
D: -
size: many
J: TRBJ1-1
DNA: TGCGCCAGCAGTTCGGACCGGGGAGGGACTGAAGCTTTCTTT
CDR3: CASSSDRGGTEAFF

V: TRBV10-2
D: TRBD2
size: few
J: TRBJ2-1
DNA: TGCGCCAGCAGTGGGATAGCGGGGGGGACGTCAGAGCAGTTCTTC
CDR3: CASSGIAGGTSEQFF

V: TRBV5-1
D: TRBD1
size: many
J: TRBJ2-7
DNA: TGCGCCAGCAGCTTGGGGACAGGGGAACGCGAGCAGTACTTC
CDR3: CASSLGTGEREQYF

V: TRBV2
D: -
size: many
J: TRBJ2-3
DNA: TGTGCCGTCTCCACAGGGATGGTTACAGATACGCAGTATTTT
CDR3: CAVSTGMVTDTQYF

V: TRBV7-8
D: -
size: many
J: TRBJ2-1
DNA: TGTGCCAGCAGCTTAGGGGGCCACCGAGGGCTCGTGGGGTTCTTC
CDR3: CASSLGGHRGLVGFF

V: TRBV7-8
D: -
size: many
J: TRBJ2-3
DNA: TGTGCCAGCAGCCCCTACACAGATACGCAGTATTTT
CDR3: CASSPYTDTQYF

V: TRBV5-1
D: -
size: -
J: TRBJ1-5
DNA: TGCGCCAGCAGCTTTGAAGGGTTGGGTCAGCCCCAGCATTTT
CDR3: CASSFEGLGQPQHF

V: TRBV4-2
D: TRBD2
size: many
J: TRBJ2-7
DNA: TGTGCCAGCAGCCAGGCGACTAGCCCCTACGAGCAGTACTTC
CDR3: CASSQATSPYEQYF

V: TRBV20-1
D: TRBD2
size: many
J: TRBJ2-7
DNA: TGCAGTGCTCAAGGACTAGCCGGGGAGCAGTACTTC
CDR3: CSAQGLAGEQYF

V: TRBV29-1
D: -
size: many
J: TRBJ1-1
DNA: TGCAGCGTTGAAAGGCAGGGCATCGGTGAAGCTTTCTTT
CDR3: CSVERQGIGEAFF

V: TRBV5-1
D: -
size: many
J: TRBJ1-1
DNA: TGCGCCAGCAGCTTGGGACAGGTCAGGTCAGAAGCTTTCTTT
CDR3: CASSLGQVRSEAFF

V: TRBV5-1
D: -
size: many
J: TRBJ2-7
DNA: TGCGCCAGCAGCTTGCGTGTGGGGGCAGTGGGGGAGCAGTACTTC
CDR3: CASSLRVGAVGEQYF

V: TRBV15
D: -
size: -
J: TRBJ2-1
DNA: TGTGCCACCAGCAGAGGAAGCGGACTCGTCAATGAGCAGTTCTTC
CDR3: CATSRGSGLVNEQFF

V: TRBV9
D: TRBD1
size: -
J: TRBJ1-1
DNA: TGTGCCAGCAGCCCAGGGGGGGGTGGGGACACTGAAGCTTTCTTT
CDR3: CASSPGGGGDTEAFF

V: TRBV19
D: -
size: many
J: TRBJ1-5
DNA: TGTGCCAGTAGTATTCGGGGCGCAGGTCAGCCCCAGCATTTT
CDR3: CASSIRGAGQPQHF

V: TRBV4-1
D: -
size: many
J: TRBJ1-5
DNA: TGCGCCAGCAGCCTAGTAAGCAATCAGCCCCAGCATTTT
CDR3: CASSLVSNQPQHF

V: TRBV6-2/TRBV6-3
D: -
size: many
J: TRBJ1-1
DNA: TGTGCCAGCAGTTACCCTCACTGGGCTGAAGCTTTCTTT
CDR3: CASSYPHWAEAFF

V: TRBV5-1
D: TRBD2
size: many
J: TRBJ2-1
DNA: TGCGCCAGCAGCGCATCGACTAGCGGCTTGGGTGAGCAGTTCTTC
CDR3: CASSASTSGLGEQFF

V: TRBV7-6
D: -
size: many
J: TRBJ1-1
DNA: TGTGCCAGCAGCTTAGGTCAGGCGAACACTGAAGCTTTCTTT
CDR3: CASSLGQANTEAFF